The 4 T cell receptor beta chains listed next were all sequenced from one sample in a study of CD8 T cells in ankylosing spondylitis. TCRdb analysed the 5' RACE reads with MiXCR anew, one entry per CDR3 protein. The table includes about 400,000 distinct CDR3 sequences, under 25% detected once. No antigen is known for these receptors. Study-wide results and caveats: Roughly eight highly homologous variants made up a TCR beta motif that seemed to typify ankylosing spondylitis blood.

The material sequenced was blood, either unsorted or a sorted T cell fraction (not recorded which). These receptors all come from a male donor with ankylosing spondylitis.

This rearrangement joins TRBV20-1 to TRBJ2-5; D gene ambiguous. Trimming left V 2 bases short and J 2 bases short, with 9 bases between. The CDR3 has 13 amino acids. Germline-derived CDR1 and CDR2 are DFQATT and SNEGSKA (reference sequence). The CDR3 loop reads CSARKGGQETQYF. In nucleotides, the CDR3 is TGCAGTGCTAGAAAAGGCGGACAAGAGACCCAGTACTTC.

J is TRBJ2-1 and V is TRBV5-1; 8 nucleotides match TRBD2. The CDR3 is 15 amino acids. The V segment lost 5 bases and the J segment 0 bases; nucleotides outside the gene matches: 4. In germline, CDR1 is SGHRS, CDR2 YFSETQ. This chain's CDR3 is CASRDGTSSYNEQFF. CDR3 bases: TGCGCCAGCAGGGACGGGACTAGCTCCTACAATGAGCAGTTCTTC.

There are a few counts of this clonotype. This chain links TRBV28 with TRBJ1-3; 8 nucleotides agree with TRBD1. Trimming removed 9 bases from V and 2 bases from J; junction bases left unmatched: 6. The germline gives CDR1 MDHEN, CDR2 SYDVKM. The CDR3 loop spans 14 amino acids. The DNA of the CDR3 is TGTGCCAGTGGACAGGGAGTTCCTGGAAACACCATATATTTT. Its protein is CASGQGVPGNTIYF.

This clonotype was picked up one time. The gene calls are TRBV7-9 and TRBJ1-1; tentatively, D is TRBD1 (6 bases). V gave up 5 bases and J gave up 1 base, with 17 bases separating them. The CDR3 is made up of 16 amino acids. CDR1 is SEHNR and CDR2 is FQNEAQ in the germline V gene (reference sequence). CDR3 DNA sequence: TGTGCCAGCAGCACCCTCAGGGGTTCCACGAACACTGAAGCTTTCTTT. This translates into CASSTLRGSTNTEAFF.